This T cell receptor (beta chain) was profiled in a study of T-cell reconstitution after alpha-beta-depleted transplantation in children. General study results and limits: Reportedly, roughly two months post-transplant, alpha-beta T cells arose from several hundred expanded graft clones. A year post-transplant, T-cell counts and diversity derived mostly from newly produced T cells. In some patients, recipient T cells and intrathymic progenitors surviving conditioning explained high day-60 diversity.

Germline assignment: CDR1 MNHEY and CDR2 SVGAGI. Germline trimming cut 2 bases from V and 6 bases from J; bases unmatched to any gene: 7. The CDR3 has 15 residues. Unique molecular identifiers tagged the TCRbeta library. From the PCR reads, TCRdb called clonotypes with MiXCR, one entry per CDR3 protein. The profile shows fewer than 350,000 distinct CDR3 sequences, 6.5% to 9% of them singletons. This clonotype has only a few counts. Its target is unknown. This receptor was identified in a female patient between 2 and 15 years old who had a stem cell transplant for Fanconi anemia, so the T cells may come from the graft donor. The rearrangement links TRBV6-5 to TRBJ2-1; 7 bases agree with TRBD1. Material: peripheral blood, obtained 360 days after TCRalphabeta/CD19-depleted stem cell transplant. The CDR3 is CASSYTPPGGNEQFF. The CDR3 bases are TGTGCCAGCAGTTACACCCCCCCAGGGGGCAATGAGCAGTTCTTC.